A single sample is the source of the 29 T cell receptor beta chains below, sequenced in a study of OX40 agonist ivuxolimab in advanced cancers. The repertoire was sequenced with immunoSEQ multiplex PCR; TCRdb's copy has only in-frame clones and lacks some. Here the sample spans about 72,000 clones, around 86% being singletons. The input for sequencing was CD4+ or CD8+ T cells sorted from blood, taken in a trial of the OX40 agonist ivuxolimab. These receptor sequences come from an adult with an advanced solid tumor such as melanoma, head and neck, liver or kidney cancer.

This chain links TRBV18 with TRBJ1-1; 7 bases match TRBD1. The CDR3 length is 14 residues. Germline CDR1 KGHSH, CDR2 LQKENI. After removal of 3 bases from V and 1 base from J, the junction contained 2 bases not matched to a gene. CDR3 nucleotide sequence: TGTGCCAGCTCACCCAGGACAGGGAACACTGAAGCTTTCTTT. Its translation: CASSPRTGNTEAFF.

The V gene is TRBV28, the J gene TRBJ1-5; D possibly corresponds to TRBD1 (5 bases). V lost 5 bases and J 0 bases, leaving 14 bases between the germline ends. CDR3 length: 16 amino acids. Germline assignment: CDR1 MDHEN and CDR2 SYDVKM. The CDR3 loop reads CASSPPRGYSNQPQHF. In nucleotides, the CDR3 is TGTGCCAGCAGTCCCCCAAGGGGATATAGCAATCAGCCCCAGCATTTT.

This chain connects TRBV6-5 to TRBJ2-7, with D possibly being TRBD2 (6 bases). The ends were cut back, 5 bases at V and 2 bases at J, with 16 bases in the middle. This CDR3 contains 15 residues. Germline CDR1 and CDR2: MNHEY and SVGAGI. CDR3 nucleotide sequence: TGTGCCAGCAGTATTGCCGGGACTGCTGCCTACGAGCAGTACTTC. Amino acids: CASSIAGTAAYEQYF.

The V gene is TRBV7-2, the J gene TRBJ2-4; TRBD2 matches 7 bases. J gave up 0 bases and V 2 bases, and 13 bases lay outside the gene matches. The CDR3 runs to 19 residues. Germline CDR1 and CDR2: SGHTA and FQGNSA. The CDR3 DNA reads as TGTGCCAGCAGCTTACCCTTGGGTCTAGCGGTACTAGCCAAAAACATTCAGTACTTC. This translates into CASSLPLGLAVLAKNIQYF.

The CDR3, as DNA: TGTGCCAGCAGCCCCCGGGGACTAGCGGGAGGGCTGGACAATGAGCAGTTCTTC. It is translated as CASSPRGLAGGLDNEQFF. The chain joins TRBV6-4 to TRBJ2-1, with 16 bases aligning to TRBD2. This CDR3 contains 18 residues. V lost 6 bases and J lost 5; bases outside the gene matches: 10. Germline V gives CDR1 MRHNA, CDR2 SNTAGT.

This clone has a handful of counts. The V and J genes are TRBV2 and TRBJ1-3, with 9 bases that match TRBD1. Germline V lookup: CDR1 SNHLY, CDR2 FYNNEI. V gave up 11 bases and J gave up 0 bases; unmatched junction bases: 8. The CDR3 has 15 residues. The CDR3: CAGTGLGFSGNTIYF. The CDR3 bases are TGTGCCGGGACAGGGCTGGGCTTCTCTGGAAACACCATATATTTT.

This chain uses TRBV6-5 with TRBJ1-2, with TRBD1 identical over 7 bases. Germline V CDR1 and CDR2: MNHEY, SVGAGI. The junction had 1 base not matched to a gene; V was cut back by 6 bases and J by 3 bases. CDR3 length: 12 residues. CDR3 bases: TGTGCCAGCAGGCAGGGGGACTATGGCTACACCTTC. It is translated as CASRQGDYGYTF.

CDR3 bases: TGCGCCAGCACCCGGGACAGGACGCGGGAGACCCAGTACTTC. Amino acids: CASTRDRTRETQYF. V is TRBV5-1 and J is TRBJ2-5, with 8 bases identical to TRBD1. Trimming removed 6 bases from V and 5 bases from J; junction bases left unmatched: 9. From germline, CDR1 is SGHRS and CDR2 YFSETQ. The CDR3 length is 14 residues.

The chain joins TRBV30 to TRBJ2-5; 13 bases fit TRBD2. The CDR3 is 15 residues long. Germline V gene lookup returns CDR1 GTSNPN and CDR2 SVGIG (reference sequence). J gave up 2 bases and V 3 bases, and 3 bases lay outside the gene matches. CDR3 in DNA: TGTGCCTGGAGGAAGACTAGCGGGGGGCAAGAGACCCAGTACTTC. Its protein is CAWRKTSGGQETQYF.

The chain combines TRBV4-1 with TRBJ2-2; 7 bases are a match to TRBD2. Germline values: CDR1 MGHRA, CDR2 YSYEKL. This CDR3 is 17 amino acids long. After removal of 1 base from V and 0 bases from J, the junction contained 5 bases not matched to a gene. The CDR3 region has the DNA TGCGCCAGCAGCCAAGCCCCCAGCGGGACGAACACCGGGGAGCTGTTTTTT. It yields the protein CASSQAPSGTNTGELFF.

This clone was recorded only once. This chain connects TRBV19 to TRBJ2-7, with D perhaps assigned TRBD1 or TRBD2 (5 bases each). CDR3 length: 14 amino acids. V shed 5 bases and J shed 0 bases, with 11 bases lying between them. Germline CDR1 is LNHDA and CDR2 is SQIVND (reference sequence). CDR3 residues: CASSGLGPSYEQYF. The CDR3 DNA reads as TGTGCCAGTAGTGGACTGGGGCCCTCCTACGAGCAGTACTTC.

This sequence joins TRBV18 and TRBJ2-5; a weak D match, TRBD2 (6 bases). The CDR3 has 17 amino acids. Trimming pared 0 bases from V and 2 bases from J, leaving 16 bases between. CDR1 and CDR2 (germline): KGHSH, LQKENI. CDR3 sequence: CASSPPGLSGGQETQYF. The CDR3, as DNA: TGTGCCAGCTCACCACCGGGGTTGTCTGGGGGGCAAGAGACCCAGTACTTC.

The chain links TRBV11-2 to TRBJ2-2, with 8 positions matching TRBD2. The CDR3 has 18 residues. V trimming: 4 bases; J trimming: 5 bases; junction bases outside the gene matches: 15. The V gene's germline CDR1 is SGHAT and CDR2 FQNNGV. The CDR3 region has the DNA TGTGCCAGCAGCTCATCCTTATTGGGCGGGAGGCGTACCGGGGAGCTGTTTTTT. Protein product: CASSSSLLGGRRTGELFF.

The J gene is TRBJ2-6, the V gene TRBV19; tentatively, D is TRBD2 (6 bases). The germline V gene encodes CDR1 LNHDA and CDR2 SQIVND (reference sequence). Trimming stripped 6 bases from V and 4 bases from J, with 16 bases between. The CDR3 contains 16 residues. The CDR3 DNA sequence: TGTGCCAGTAGCCCGGGAGTTTTGAGCGGGGCCAACGTCCTGACTTTC. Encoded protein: CASSPGVLSGANVLTF.

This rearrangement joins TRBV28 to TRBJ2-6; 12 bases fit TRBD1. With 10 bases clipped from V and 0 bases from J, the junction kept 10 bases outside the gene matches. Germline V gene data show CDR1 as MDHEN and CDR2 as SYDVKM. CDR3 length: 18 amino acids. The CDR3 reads CANGTGGEKLSGANVLTF. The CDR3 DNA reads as TGTGCCAATGGGACAGGGGGCGAGAAACTCTCTGGGGCCAACGTCCTGACTTTC.

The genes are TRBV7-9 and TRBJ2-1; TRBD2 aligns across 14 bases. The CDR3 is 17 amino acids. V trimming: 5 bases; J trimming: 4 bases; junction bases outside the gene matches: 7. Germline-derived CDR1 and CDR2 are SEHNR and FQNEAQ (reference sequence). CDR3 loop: CASSPHGLAGGYNEQFF. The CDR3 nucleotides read TGTGCCAGCAGCCCCCATGGACTAGCGGGAGGATACAATGAGCAGTTCTTC.

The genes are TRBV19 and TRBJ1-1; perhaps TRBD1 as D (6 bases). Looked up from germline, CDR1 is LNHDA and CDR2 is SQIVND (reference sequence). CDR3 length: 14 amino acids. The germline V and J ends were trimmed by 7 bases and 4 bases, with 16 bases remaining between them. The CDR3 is CASTSTGGGTEAFF. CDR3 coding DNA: TGTGCCAGTACCTCGACAGGTGGGGGCACTGAAGCTTTCTTT.

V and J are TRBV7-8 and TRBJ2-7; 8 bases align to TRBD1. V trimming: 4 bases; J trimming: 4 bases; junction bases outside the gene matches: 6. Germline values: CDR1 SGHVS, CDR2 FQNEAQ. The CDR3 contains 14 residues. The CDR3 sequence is CASSWGQAEYEQYF. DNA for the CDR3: TGTGCCAGCAGCTGGGGACAGGCGGAATACGAGCAGTACTTC.

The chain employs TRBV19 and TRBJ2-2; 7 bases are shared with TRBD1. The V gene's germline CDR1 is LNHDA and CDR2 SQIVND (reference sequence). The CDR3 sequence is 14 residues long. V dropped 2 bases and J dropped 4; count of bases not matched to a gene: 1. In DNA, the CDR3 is TGTGCCAGTAGTATATCAGGGGGCACCGGGGAGCTGTTTTTT. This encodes CASSISGGTGELFF.

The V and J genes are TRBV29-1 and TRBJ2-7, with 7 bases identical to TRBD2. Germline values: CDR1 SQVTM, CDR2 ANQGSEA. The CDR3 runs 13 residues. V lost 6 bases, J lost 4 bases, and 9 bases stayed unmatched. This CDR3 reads CSVSPGGNYEQYF. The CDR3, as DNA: TGCAGCGTCTCCCCGGGGGGTAATTACGAGCAGTACTTC.

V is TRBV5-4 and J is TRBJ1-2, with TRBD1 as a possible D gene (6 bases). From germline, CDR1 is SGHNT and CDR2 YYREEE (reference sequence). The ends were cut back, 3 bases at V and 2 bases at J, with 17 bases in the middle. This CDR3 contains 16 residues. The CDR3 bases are TGTGCCAGCAGCTCGCGACGGGGGGGCGCCAACTATGGCTACACCTTC. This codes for CASSSRRGGANYGYTF. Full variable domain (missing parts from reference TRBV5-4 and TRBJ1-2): ETGVTQSPTHLIKTRGQQVTLRCSSQSGHNTVSWYQQALGQGPQFIFQYYREEENGRGNFPPRFSGLQFPNYSSELNVNALELDDSALYLCASSSRRGGANYGYTFGSGTRLTVV.

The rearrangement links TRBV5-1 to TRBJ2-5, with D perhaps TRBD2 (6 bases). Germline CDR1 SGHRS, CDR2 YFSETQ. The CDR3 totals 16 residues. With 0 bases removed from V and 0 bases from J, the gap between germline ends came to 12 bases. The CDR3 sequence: CASSLVVAGYQETQYF. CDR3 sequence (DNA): TGCGCCAGCAGCTTGGTGGTGGCGGGGTACCAAGAGACCCAGTACTTC.

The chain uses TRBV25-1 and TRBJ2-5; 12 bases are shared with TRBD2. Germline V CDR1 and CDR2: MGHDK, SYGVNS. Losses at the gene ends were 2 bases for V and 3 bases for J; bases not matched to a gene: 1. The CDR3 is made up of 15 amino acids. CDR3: CASSERLAGEETQYF. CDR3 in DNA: TGTGCCAGCAGTGAACGACTAGCGGGAGAAGAGACCCAGTACTTC.

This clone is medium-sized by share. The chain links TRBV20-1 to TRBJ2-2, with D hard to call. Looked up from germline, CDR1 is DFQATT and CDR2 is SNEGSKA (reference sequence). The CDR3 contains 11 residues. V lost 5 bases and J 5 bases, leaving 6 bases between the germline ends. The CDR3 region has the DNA TGCAGTGCTGGAAGGACCGGGGAGCTGTTTTTT. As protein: CSAGRTGELFF.

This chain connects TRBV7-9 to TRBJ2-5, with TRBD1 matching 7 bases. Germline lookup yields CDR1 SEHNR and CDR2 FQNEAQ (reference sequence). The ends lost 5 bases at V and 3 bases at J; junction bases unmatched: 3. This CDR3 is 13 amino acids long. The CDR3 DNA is TGTGCCAGCAGCGCCGGGACAGAAGAGACCCAGTACTTC. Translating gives CASSAGTEETQYF.

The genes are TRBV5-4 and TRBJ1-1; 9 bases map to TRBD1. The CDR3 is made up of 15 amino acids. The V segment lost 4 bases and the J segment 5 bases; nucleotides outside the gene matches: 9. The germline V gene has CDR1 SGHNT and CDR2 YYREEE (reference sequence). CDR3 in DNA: TGTGCCAGCAGCCCATCCGGGACAGGGAGGACTGAAGCTTTCTTT. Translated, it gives CASSPSGTGRTEAFF.

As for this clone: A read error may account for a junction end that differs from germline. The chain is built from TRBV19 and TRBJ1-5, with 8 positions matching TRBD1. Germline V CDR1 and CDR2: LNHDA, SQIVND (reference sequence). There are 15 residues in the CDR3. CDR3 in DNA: TGTGCCAGCAGAGTACAGGGGGGTAGCGATCAGCCCCAGCATTTT. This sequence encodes CASRVQGGSDQPQHF. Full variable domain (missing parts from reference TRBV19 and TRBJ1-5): DGGITQSPKYLFRKEGQNVTLSCEQNLNHDAMYWYRQDPGQGLRLIYYSQIVNDFQKGDIAEGYSVSREKKESFPLTVTSAQKNPTAFYLCASRVQGGSDQPQHFGDGTRLSIL.

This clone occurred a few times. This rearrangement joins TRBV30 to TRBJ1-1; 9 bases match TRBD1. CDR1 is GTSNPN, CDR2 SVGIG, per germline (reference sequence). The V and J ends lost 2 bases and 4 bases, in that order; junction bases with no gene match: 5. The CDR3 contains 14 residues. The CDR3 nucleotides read TGTGCCTGGAGTTGGGACAGGGTGAGCACTGAAGCTTTCTTT. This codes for CAWSWDRVSTEAFF.

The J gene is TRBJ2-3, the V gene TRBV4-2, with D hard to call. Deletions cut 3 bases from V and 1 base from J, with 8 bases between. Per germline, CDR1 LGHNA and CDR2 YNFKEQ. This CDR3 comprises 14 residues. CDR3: CASSQWMGTDTQYF. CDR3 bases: TGTGCCAGCAGCCAGTGGATGGGCACAGATACGCAGTATTTT.